This T cell receptor beta chain comes out of a study of T-cell reconstitution after alpha-beta-depleted transplantation in children (dated by TCRdb to the mid-2010s). About the study as a whole: Using TCR repertoire profiling, the study followed T-cell immune reconstitution in a quantitative way in children after TCRalphabeta/CD19-depleted allogeneic hematopoietic cell transplantation.

The sample's treatment or condition label, decoded: allogeneic hematopoietic cell transplantation with graft depleted of TCRalphabeta T cells and CD19 B cells. Transplant recipients were children who received TCRalphabeta/CD19-depleted allogeneic hematopoietic cell grafts. Cut back by 3 bases and 3 bases, the V and J ends lie 12 bases apart. Sequences MNHEY (CDR1) and SMNVEV (CDR2) are obtained from the germline V gene (reference sequence). Taken from cysteine to phenylalanine, the CDR3 has 14 residues. Only the CDR3 region is kept as DNA, spanning 42 bases read in frame from base 1. The protocol used for the library was PCR. Sequenced using an Illumina HiSeq 2500. To normalize quantification of the TCRbeta repertoire, the TCR libraries were built with molecular barcoding that relied on unique molecular identifiers. The public reads were reprocessed in TCRdb via fastp at Q25 and MiXCR, keeping in-frame beta chains. Each entry is one CDR3 protein sequence, shown with its most common DNA and genes. The sample contains around 420,000 distinct CDR3 sequences, 15% to 20% of them found a single time. The top ten hold under 30% of the sample.

Results and caveats for the whole study, not just this receptor: About two months after transplant, the apparently early recovery of alphabetaT-cell counts reportedly depended on just several hundred clones that had expanded rapidly and came from non-depleted graft cells. Over subsequent months, a decline in hyperexpanded clone frequencies was noted, and after one year, T-cell counts and TCRbeta diversity were mostly ascribed to newly produced T cells. In some patients, the high TCRbeta diversity seen at day 60 was put down to recipient T cells and intrathymic progenitors that had survived conditioning.

A note on this clonotype: There is no known antigen for this receptor. No much larger clone exists at a distance of one base, and base qualities are not known.

The sample here was PBMCs, mostly from graft donor cells, taken 360 days after TCRalphabeta/CD19-depleted stem cell transplant. This TCR came from a boy under two years old who had a stem cell transplant for Wiskott-Aldrich syndrome, so the T cells may come from the graft donor. The V and J segments used are TRBV27 and TRBJ2-7, with no reliable assignment of the D segment. The CDR3 protein is CASSLARRNYEQYF. The DNA reads TGTGCCAGCAGTTTGGCCCGGCGGAACTACGAGCAGTACTTC.